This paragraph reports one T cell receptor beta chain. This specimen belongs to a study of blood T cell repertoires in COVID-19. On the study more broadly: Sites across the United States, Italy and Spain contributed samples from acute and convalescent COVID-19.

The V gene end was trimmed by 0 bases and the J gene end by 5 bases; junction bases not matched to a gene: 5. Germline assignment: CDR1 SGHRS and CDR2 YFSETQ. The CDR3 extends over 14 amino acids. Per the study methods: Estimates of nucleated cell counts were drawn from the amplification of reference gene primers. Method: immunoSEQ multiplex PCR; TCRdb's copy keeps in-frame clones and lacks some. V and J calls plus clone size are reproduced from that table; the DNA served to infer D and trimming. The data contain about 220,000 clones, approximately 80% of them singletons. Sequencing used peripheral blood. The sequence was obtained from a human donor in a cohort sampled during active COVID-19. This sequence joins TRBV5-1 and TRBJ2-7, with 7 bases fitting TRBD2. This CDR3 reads CASSLGGGSDEQYF. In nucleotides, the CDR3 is TGCGCCAGCAGCTTGGGGGGCGGGAGTGACGAGCAGTACTTC.